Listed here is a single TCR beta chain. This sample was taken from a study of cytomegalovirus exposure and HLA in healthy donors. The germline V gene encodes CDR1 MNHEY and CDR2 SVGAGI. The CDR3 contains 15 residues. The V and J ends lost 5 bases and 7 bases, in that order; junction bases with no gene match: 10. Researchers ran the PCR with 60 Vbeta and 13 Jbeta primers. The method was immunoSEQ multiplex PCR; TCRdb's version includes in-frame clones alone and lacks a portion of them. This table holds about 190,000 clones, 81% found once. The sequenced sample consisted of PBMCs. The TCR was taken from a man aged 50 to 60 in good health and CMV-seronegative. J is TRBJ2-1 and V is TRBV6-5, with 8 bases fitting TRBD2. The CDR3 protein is CASSGWAGGLNEQFF. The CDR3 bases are TGTGCCAGCAGTGGCTGGGCGGGGGGATTAAATGAGCAGTTCTTC.